The present T cell receptor (beta chain) was sequenced within a study of blood T cell repertoires in COVID-19. Only in-frame clones appear in the TCRdb table, and some are missing; sequencing was by immunoSEQ multiplex PCR. The data show fewer than 250,000 clones, with about 82% seen just once and 2% to 2.5% held by the top ten. Germline lookup yields CDR1 MNHNY and CDR2 SVGAGI (reference sequence). CDR3 length: 14 amino acids. Trimming took off 6 bases at V and 3 bases at J, with 15 bases between the two ends. Participant ages covered roughly 18 to 89 years across some 25 US areas. Grouping used clinical history reported by participants in a survey and questionnaire. Donors in Cohort 3 who had recovered were those with two negative PCRs, healthcare professional clearance, or resolution of their symptoms.

The chain joins TRBV6-6 to TRBJ2-7, with D perhaps matching TRBD1 (5 bases). The sequence came from a woman in her 50s who had recovered from COVID-19. Sample: PBMCs or T cells enriched from blood (not recorded which). The CDR3, as DNA: TGTGCCAGCAGCACCTTCCACCAGGGCTACGAGCAGTACTTC. Translation: CASSTFHQGYEQYF.